The present TCR beta chain was sequenced within a study of cytomegalovirus exposure and HLA in healthy donors (dated by TCRdb to the late 2010s). Turning to the overall study: According to a later analysis, the approximately 120 validation repertoires were produced on the same platform as the roughly 700 repertoires of the first cohort. Along with the approximately 650-subject first cohort, a separate validation cohort of around 110 different subjects was used. To predict cytomegalovirus infection status, the study brought together high-throughput TCR immunosequencing, statistical association of individual TCRs with disease status, and machine learning. The study aimed to test whether signatures of past pathogen exposure could be identified by cataloging public T cell receptors. What the authors observed across the whole study: A few of the identified cytomegalovirus-associated TCR beta chains were confirmed in vitro to be specific for cytomegalovirus antigens. The study gave a list of over 150 TCR beta chains associated with cytomegalovirus. The classifier was reported to diagnose cytomegalovirus status with high specificity and sensitivity in both the original cohort and the validation cohort. All 120 or so repertoires were used to score co-occurrence in the validation cohort in a later analysis, because that analysis had no HLA typing for the cohort. Most TCR sequences were observed very rarely across donors, whereas some public TCRs were present in many individuals. In a later analysis, TCRs clustered in the first cohort were found to also tend to co-occur in the approximately 110 validation repertoires, with 94% of cluster scores above 0. The authors suggested that the approach could potentially be extended to other disease states and immunological phenotypes.

Separate from the roughly 650-subject first cohort, the validation cohort of roughly 120 subjects was the group to which the donors belonged. The library was built by means of the immunoSEQ multiplex PCR assay. On the study's bioinformatics: To diagnose cytomegalovirus status from the catalog of TCR beta chain sequences, a statistical classification framework was built. Held by TCRdb, this immuneACCESS table contains in-frame sequences only and omits some clones. Under half of the omission traces to an unresolved V gene where checked; the cause of the rest is unknown. The V and J calls and the clone size are those of that table, but D and trimming were determined from the DNA. Recorded for this sample are 200,000 to 250,000 clones; around 87% of them occurred a single time. Together, the top ten hold roughly 2% of the sample. Germline trimming: 5 bases from V, 3 bases from J; junction bases outside gene matches: 7. CDR1 is given as SGHRS and CDR2 as YFSETQ, both from the germline V gene. The CDR3 starts with the cysteine, ends with the phenylalanine, and has 15 residues. Only the CDR3 DNA is retained, 45 bases long and in frame from the first base.

This clone turned up a few times. Its antigen remains unidentified. No much larger clone exists at a distance of one base, and base qualities are not known. This sequence was found in a woman between 18 and 30 years old in good health and CMV-seropositive. Sample: PBMCs. Recombination connected TRBV5-1 to TRBJ1-1; the junction holds 10 bases that match TRBD1. The CDR3 protein: CASSRMTGGHTEAFF. The nucleotide sequence is given as TGCGCCAGCAGTAGAATGACAGGGGGCCACACTGAAGCTTTCTTT.